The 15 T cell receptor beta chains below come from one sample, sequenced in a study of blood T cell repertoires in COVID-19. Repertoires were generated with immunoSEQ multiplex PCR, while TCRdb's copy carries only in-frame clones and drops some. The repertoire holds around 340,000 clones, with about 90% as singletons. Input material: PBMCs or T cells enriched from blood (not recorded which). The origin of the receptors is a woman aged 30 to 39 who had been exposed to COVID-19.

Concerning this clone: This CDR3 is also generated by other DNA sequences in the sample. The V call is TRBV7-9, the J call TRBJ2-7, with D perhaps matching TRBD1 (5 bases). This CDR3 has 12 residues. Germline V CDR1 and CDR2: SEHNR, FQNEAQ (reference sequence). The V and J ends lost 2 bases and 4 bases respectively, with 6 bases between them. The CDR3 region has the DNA TGTGCCAGCAGCTTATCAGGGTACGAGCAGTACTTC. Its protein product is CASSLSGYEQYF.

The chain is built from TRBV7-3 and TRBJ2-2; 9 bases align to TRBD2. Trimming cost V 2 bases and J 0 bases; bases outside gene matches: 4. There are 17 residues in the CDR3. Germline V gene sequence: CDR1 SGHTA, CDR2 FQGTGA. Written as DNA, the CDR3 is TGTGCCAGCAGCTTAGATGGCGGGAGGGCGAACACCGGGGAGCTGTTTTTT. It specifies CASSLDGGRANTGELFF.

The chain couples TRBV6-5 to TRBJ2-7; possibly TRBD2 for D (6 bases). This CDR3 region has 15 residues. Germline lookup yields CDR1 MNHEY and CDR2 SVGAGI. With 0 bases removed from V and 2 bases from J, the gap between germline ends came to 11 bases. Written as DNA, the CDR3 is TGTGCCAGCAGTTACTCAGTAGCGGCGCCCTACGAGCAGTACTTC. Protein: CASSYSVAAPYEQYF.

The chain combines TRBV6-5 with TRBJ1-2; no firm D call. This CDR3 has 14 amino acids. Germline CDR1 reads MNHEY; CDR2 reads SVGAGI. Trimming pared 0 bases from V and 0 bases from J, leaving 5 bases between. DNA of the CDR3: TGTGCCAGCAGTTACTCGTACACTAACTATGGCTACACCTTC. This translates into CASSYSYTNYGYTF.

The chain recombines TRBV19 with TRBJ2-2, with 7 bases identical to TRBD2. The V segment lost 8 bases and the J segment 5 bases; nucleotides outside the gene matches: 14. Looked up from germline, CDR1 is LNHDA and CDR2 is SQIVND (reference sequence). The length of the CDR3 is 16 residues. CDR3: CASADGGSDGTGELFF. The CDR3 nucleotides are TGTGCCAGTGCCGATGGCGGGAGCGATGGTACCGGGGAGCTGTTTTTT.

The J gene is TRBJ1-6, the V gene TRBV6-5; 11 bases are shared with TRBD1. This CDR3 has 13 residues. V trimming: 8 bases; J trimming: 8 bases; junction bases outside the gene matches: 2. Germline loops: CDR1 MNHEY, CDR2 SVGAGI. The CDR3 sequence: CASRGQGDSPLHF. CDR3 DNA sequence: TGTGCCAGCCGGGGACAGGGGGATTCACCCCTCCACTTT.

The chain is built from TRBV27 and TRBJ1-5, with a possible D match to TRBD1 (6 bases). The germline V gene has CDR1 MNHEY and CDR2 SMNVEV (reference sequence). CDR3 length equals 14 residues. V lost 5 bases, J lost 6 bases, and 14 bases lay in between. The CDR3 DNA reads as TGTGCCAGCAGTATAATACAGGGCGGTCAGCCCCAGCATTTT. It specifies CASSIIQGGQPQHF.

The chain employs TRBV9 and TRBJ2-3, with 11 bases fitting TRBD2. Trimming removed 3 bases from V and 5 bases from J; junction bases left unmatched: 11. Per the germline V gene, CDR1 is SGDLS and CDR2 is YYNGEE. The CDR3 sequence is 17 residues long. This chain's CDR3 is CASSGPPSGGREDTQYF. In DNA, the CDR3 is TGTGCCAGCAGCGGGCCCCCTAGCGGGGGGCGGGAAGATACGCAGTATTTT.

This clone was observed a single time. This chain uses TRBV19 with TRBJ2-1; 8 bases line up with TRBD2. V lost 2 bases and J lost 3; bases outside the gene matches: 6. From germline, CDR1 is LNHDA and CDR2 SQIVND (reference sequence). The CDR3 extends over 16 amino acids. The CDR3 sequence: CASSIMTSENYNEQFF. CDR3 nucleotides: TGTGCCAGTAGTATAATGACTAGCGAGAACTACAATGAGCAGTTCTTC. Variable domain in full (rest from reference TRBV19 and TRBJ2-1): DGGITQSPKYLFRKEGQNVTLSCEQNLNHDAMYWYRQDPGQGLRLIYYSQIVNDFQKGDIAEGYSVSREKKESFPLTVTSAQKNPTAFYLCASSIMTSENYNEQFFGPGTRLTVL.

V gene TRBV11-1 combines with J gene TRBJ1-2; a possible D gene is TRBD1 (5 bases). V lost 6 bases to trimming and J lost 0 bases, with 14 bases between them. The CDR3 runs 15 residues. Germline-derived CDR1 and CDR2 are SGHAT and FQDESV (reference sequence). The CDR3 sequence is CASSGGATSNYGYTF. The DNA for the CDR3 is TGTGCCAGCAGTGGTGGGGCGACGTCTAACTATGGCTACACCTTC.

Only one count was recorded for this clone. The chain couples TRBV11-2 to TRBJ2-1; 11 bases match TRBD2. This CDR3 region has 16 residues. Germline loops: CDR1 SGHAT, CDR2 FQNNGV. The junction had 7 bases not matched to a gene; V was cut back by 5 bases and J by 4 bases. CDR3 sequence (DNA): TGTGCCAGCAGCGAAGCCGGGACTAGCGGATACAATGAGCAGTTCTTC. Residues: CASSEAGTSGYNEQFF. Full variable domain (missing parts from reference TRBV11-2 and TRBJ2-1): EAGVAQSPRYKIIEKRQSVAFWCNPISGHATLYWYQQILGQGPKLLIQFQNNGVVDDSQLPKDRFSAERLKGVDSTLKIQPAKLEDSAVYLCASSEAGTSGYNEQFFGPGTRLTVL.

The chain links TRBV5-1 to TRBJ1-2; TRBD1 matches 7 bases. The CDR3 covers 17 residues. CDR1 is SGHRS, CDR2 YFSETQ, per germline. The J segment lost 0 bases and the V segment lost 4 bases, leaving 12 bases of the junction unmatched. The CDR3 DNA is TGCGCCAGCAGCGCGGGACAGCCAGGAAGAACTAACTATGGCTACACCTTC. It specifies CASSAGQPGRTNYGYTF.

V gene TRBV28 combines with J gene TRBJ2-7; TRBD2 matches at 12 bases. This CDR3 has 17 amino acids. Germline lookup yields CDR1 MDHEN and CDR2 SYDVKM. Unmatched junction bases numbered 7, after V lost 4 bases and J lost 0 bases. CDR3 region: CASSSRTSGTSSYEQYF. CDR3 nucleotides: TGTGCCAGCAGTTCCCGGACTAGCGGGACTAGCTCCTACGAGCAGTACTTC.

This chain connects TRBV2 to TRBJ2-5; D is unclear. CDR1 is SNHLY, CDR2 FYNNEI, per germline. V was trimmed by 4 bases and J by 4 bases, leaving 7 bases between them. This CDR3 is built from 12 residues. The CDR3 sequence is CASSAVIETQYF. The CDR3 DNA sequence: TGTGCCAGCAGTGCTGTTATAGAGACCCAGTACTTC.

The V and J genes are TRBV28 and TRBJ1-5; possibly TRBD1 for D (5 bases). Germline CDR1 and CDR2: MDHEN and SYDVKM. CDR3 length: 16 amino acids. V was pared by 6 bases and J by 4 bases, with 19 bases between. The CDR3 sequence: CASSPLSQGVNQPQHF. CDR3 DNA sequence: TGTGCCAGCAGCCCACTTTCCCAAGGGGTTAATCAGCCCCAGCATTTT.